A single sample is the source of the 30 T cell receptor beta chains below, sequenced in a study of CD8 T cells in Susac syndrome (dated by TCRdb to 2018 to 2020). The library was made by the immunoSEQ multiplex PCR assay. RNA was extracted using the RNeasy kit, and about 0.45 to 1 microgram was reverse transcribed with random hexamers. TCRdb redid the processing of the public reads, applying fastp at Q25 and MiXCR, and retained in-frame beta chains. Rows with one shared CDR3 protein collapse into an entry with the most common genes and DNA. This sample gives 100,000 to 150,000 distinct CDR3 sequences in total; 93% of them show up just once. Roughly 0.32% of the sample lies in the top ten. The sequenced sample was CD8+ T cells from PBMCs. These receptors all stem from a human donor with multiple sclerosis.

J is TRBJ1-1 and V is TRBV5-1; unclear D gene. The CDR3 runs 15 residues. Germline CDR1 SGHRS, CDR2 YFSETQ. Trimming cost V 0 bases and J 1 base, with 10 bases left between them. In nucleotides, the CDR3 is TGCGCCAGCAGCTTGGCCAATCACAGGAACACTGAAGCTTTCTTT. It codes for CASSLANHRNTEAFF.

This chain uses TRBV4-2 with TRBJ1-6, with D unclear. Germline CDR1 reads LGHNA; CDR2 reads YNFKEQ. The CDR3 loop spans 12 amino acids. V lost 4 bases, J lost 7 bases, and 5 bases lay in between. CDR3 protein: CASSLSNSPLHF. CDR3 nucleotides: TGTGCCAGCAGCCTCTCGAATTCACCCCTCCACTTT.

The chain employs TRBV12-3 or TRBV12-4 and TRBJ2-1; D remains unclear. The CDR3 runs to 12 residues. The germline V and J ends were trimmed by 7 bases and 8 bases, with 12 bases remaining between them. CDR3 coding DNA: TGTGCCAGCACCCCAGGTCCGGATGAGCAGTTCTTC. It translates to CASTPGPDEQFF.

The chain carries TRBV28 and TRBJ1-2; no reliable D call. Germline assignment: CDR1 MDHEN and CDR2 SYDVKM. V was clipped by 7 bases and J by 4 bases, with 13 bases between them. CDR3 length: 13 amino acids. Written as DNA, the CDR3 is TGTGCCAGCATTACAAGGAGGGCCTATGGCTACACCTTC. Its translation: CASITRRAYGYTF.

The chain links TRBV2 to TRBJ2-1; D is perhaps TRBD2 (6 bases). The CDR3 is 15 amino acids. The ends were cut back, 3 bases at V and 4 bases at J, with 13 bases in the middle. CDR1 and CDR2 from the germline V gene are SNHLY and FYNNEI. The CDR3 loop is CASSEGRELYNEQFF. The CDR3, as DNA: TGTGCCAGCAGTGAGGGACGGGAGCTGTACAATGAGCAGTTCTTC. The full variable domain, rest sourced from reference TRBV2 and TRBJ2-1, is EPEVTQTPSHQVTQMGQEVILRCVPISNHLYFYWYRQILGQKVEFLVSFYNNEISEKSEIFDDQFSVERPDGSNFTLKIRSTKLEDSAMYFCASSEGRELYNEQFFGPGTRLTVL.

The chain is built from TRBV7-9 and TRBJ2-3; 8 bases map to TRBD1. Germline loops: CDR1 SEHNR, CDR2 FQNEAQ (reference sequence). After removal of 4 bases from V and 5 bases from J, the junction contained 14 bases not matched to a gene. The CDR3 extends over 17 amino acids. The chain's CDR3 is CASSWSPGQAYRDTQYF. DNA of the CDR3: TGTGCCAGCAGCTGGTCTCCGGGACAGGCATATCGAGATACGCAGTATTTT.

The rearrangement joins TRBV20-1 to TRBJ2-7, with D perhaps TRBD2 (6 bases). The V end was cut by 6 bases, the J end by 0 bases, with 18 bases between. The CDR3 is 15 amino acids. The germline gives CDR1 DFQATT, CDR2 SNEGSKA (reference sequence). CDR3 nucleotide sequence: TGCAGTGCCAAGGATTGGCGGGGAGACTCCTACGAGCAGTACTTC. Protein: CSAKDWRGDSYEQYF.

The chain couples TRBV4-1 to TRBJ1-3; no reliable D call. Per the germline V gene, CDR1 is MGHRA and CDR2 is YSYEKL. Trimming shortened V by 8 bases and J by 1 base, and 15 bases separated the two germline ends. The CDR3 is 15 residues long. The CDR3 loop is CASARGGNSGNTIYF. CDR3 in DNA: TGCGCCAGCGCCCGGGGAGGGAATTCTGGAAACACCATATATTTT.

V usage is TRBV7-2 and J usage is TRBJ2-1; 12 bases map to TRBD2. The V gene end was trimmed by 0 bases and the J gene end by 7 bases; junction bases not matched to a gene: 16. The germline gives CDR1 SGHTA, CDR2 FQGNSA. CDR3 size: 20 residues. Here the CDR3 DNA reads TGTGCCAGCAGCTTAGCGGGGAGACTAGCGGGGGCCCGTCTAGGGAATGAGCAGTTCTTC. The encoded protein is CASSLAGRLAGARLGNEQFF. Complete variable domain (other parts from reference TRBV7-2 and TRBJ2-1): GAGVSQSPSNKVTEKGKDVELRCDPISGHTALYWYRQSLGQGLEFLIYFQGNSAPDKSGLPSDRFSAERTGGSVSTLTIQRTQQEDSAVYLCASSLAGRLAGARLGNEQFFGPGTRLTVL.

V usage is TRBV4-1 and J usage is TRBJ1-2; the D gene is possibly TRBD1 (5 bases). Trimming took off 0 bases at V and 1 base at J, with 6 bases between the two ends. From germline, CDR1 is MGHRA and CDR2 YSYEKL. This CDR3 has 14 amino acids. CDR3: CASSQDQGNYGYTF. The CDR3 DNA reads as TGCGCCAGCAGCCAAGACCAGGGTAACTATGGCTACACCTTC.

V and J are TRBV27 and TRBJ2-7; 8 positions agree with TRBD2. Germline assignment: CDR1 MNHEY and CDR2 SMNVEV (reference sequence). The CDR3 length is 14 residues. After removal of 9 bases from V and 6 bases from J, the junction contained 13 bases not matched to a gene. CDR3 coding DNA: TGTGCCAGTTCTATCGGGGGGGCCGGCTCCGAGCAGTACTTC. The encoded protein is CASSIGGAGSEQYF.

The chain has TRBV5-8 and TRBJ2-1; 8 bases match TRBD2. The CDR3 contains 14 residues. CDR1 is SGHTS, CDR2 YDEGEE, per germline. V lost 1 base, J lost 6 bases, and 3 bases stayed unmatched. The CDR3 DNA reads as TGTGCCAGCAGCTTGCGGGGGGGGTCCAATGAGCAGTTCTTC. As protein: CASSLRGGSNEQFF.

The V call is TRBV24-1, the J call TRBJ2-5; D remains ambiguous. Trimming removed 10 bases from V and 5 bases from J, with 16 bases in between. Germline CDR1 KGHDR, CDR2 SFDVKD. This CDR3 comprises 13 residues. CDR3: CATTPSVGETQYF. CDR3 sequence (DNA): TGTGCCACAACACCCTCGGTTGGGGAGACCCAGTACTTC.

The CDR3 region has the DNA TGTGCCAGCAGCCAAGCCCGGTCCTATAGCACAGATACGCAGTATTTT. It yields the protein CASSQARSYSTDTQYF. The chain couples TRBV3-1 to TRBJ2-3; unclear D gene. Germline lookup yields CDR1 LGHDT and CDR2 YNNKEL (reference sequence). The germline V and J ends were trimmed by 1 base and 0 bases, with 11 bases remaining between them. There are 16 residues in the CDR3.

This clonotype was recorded a few times. The V and J genes are TRBV11-2 and TRBJ1-5; no clear D gene. CDR3 length: 13 residues. CDR1 and CDR2 from the germline V gene are SGHAT and FQNNGV. The V and J ends lost 2 bases and 2 bases respectively, with 4 bases between them. The CDR3 loop reads CASSLPGNQPQHF. The CDR3 region has the DNA TGTGCCAGCAGCTTACCCGGCAATCAGCCCCAGCATTTT.

V is TRBV2 and J is TRBJ2-7; 7 positions match TRBD2. Trimming removed 8 bases from V and 7 bases from J; junction bases left unmatched: 11. The CDR3 is made up of 13 amino acids. CDR1 and CDR2 from the germline V gene are SNHLY and FYNNEI. This CDR3 is CASAGVETREQYV. The CDR3 region has the DNA TGTGCCAGCGCGGGGGTAGAAACGAGGGAGCAGTACGTC.

The chain combines TRBV5-1 with TRBJ2-7, with D perhaps TRBD1 or TRBD2 (5 bases each). The CDR3 has 15 amino acids. V was shortened by 4 bases and J by 6 bases, with 20 bases between the two germline ends. Germline values: CDR1 SGHRS, CDR2 YFSETQ. CDR3 sequence: CASSPTQGASAEQYF. DNA for the CDR3: TGCGCCAGCAGCCCGACCCAGGGAGCCTCTGCCGAGCAGTACTTC.

This chain joins TRBV4-1 and TRBJ2-3; 11 nucleotides line up with TRBD2. This CDR3 is built from 15 residues. Germline V gene sequence: CDR1 MGHRA, CDR2 YSYEKL. V shed 4 bases, J shed 6 bases, and the junction held 6 bases outside the gene matches. The CDR3 sequence: CASSPRLAGSDTQYF. The CDR3 nucleotides are TGCGCCAGCAGCCCCCGACTAGCGGGGAGTGATACGCAGTATTTT.

V and J are TRBV5-6 and TRBJ2-7; 10 positions agree with TRBD1. V was clipped by 3 bases and J by 3 bases; unmatched bases: 12. The CDR3 is 17 residues long. Germline V gene data show CDR1 as SGHDT and CDR2 as YYEEEE. Here the CDR3 reads CASSSKTGGVLLYEQYV. The CDR3 DNA sequence: TGTGCCAGCAGCTCAAAGACAGGGGGCGTGTTACTCTACGAGCAGTACGTC.

This chain uses TRBV12-5 with TRBJ1-6; TRBD1 agrees at 8 bases. The CDR3 extends over 15 amino acids. With V trimmed by 6 bases and J by 7 bases, 8 bases remained unmatched. The germline V gene has CDR1 LGHNT and CDR2 FRNRAP. Here the CDR3 reads CASGHDRGWNSPLHF. The CDR3 coding sequence is TGTGCTAGTGGCCACGACAGGGGTTGGAATTCACCCCTCCACTTT.

The chain is built from TRBV7-8 and TRBJ2-3; 9 bases fit TRBD2. The CDR3 consists of 17 residues. The germline V gene encodes CDR1 SGHVS and CDR2 FQNEAQ. V lost 4 bases to trimming and J lost 1 base; unmatched junction nucleotides: 9. The CDR3: CASSSHRGRAGTDTQYF. CDR3 nucleotide sequence: TGTGCCAGCAGCTCTCACCGCGGGAGGGCGGGCACAGATACGCAGTATTTT. Drawing the rest from reference TRBV7-8 and TRBJ2-3, the complete variable domain is GAGVSQSPRYKVAKRGQDVALRCDPISGHVSLFWYQQALGQGPEFLTYFQNEAQLDKSGLPSDRFFAERPEGSVSTLKIQRTQQEDSAVYLCASSSHRGRAGTDTQYFGPGTRLTVL.

The chain carries TRBV2 and TRBJ2-7, with D possibly being TRBD1 or TRBD2 (6 bases each). This CDR3 has 14 residues. The germline CDR1 and CDR2 sequences are SNHLY and FYNNEI. Trimming took off 3 bases at V and 2 bases at J, with 11 bases between the two ends. This CDR3 reads CASSEGRGAYEQYV. DNA for the CDR3: TGTGCCAGCAGTGAGGGTAGGGGGGCCTACGAGCAGTACGTC.

The chain joins TRBV12-3 or TRBV12-4 to TRBJ1-1, with 9 bases identical to TRBD1. The CDR3 extends over 14 amino acids. The V and J ends lost 5 bases and 4 bases, in that order; junction bases with no gene match: 5. This CDR3 is CASSLGQGFTEAFF. The CDR3 bases are TGTGCCAGCAGTCTGGGACAGGGATTCACTGAAGCTTTCTTT.

The genes are TRBV11-2 and TRBJ2-2, with 7 bases matching TRBD1. The CDR3 has 16 amino acids. Unmatched junction bases numbered 10, after V lost 5 bases and J lost 4 bases. Germline V gene sequence: CDR1 SGHAT, CDR2 FQNNGV. In DNA form, the CDR3 reads TGTGCCAGCAGCCATCCCAGACAGGGTACCACCGGGGAGCTGTTTTTT. As protein: CASSHPRQGTTGELFF.

The genes are TRBV2 and TRBJ2-5; TRBD2 aligns across 8 bases. Germline V CDR1 and CDR2: SNHLY, FYNNEI. CDR3 length equals 22 residues. After removal of 5 bases from V and 6 bases from J, the junction contained 32 bases not matched to a gene. The CDR3 here is CASSQTPADYPLGGGRTKTQYF. CDR3 nucleotides: TGTGCCAGCAGTCAAACCCCCGCGGACTACCCGCTTGGGGGCGGGAGGACAAAGACCCAGTACTTC. The full variable domain, rest sourced from reference TRBV2 and TRBJ2-5, is EPEVTQTPSHQVTQMGQEVILRCVPISNHLYFYWYRQILGQKVEFLVSFYNNEISEKSEIFDDQFSVERPDGSNFTLKIRSTKLEDSAMYFCASSQTPADYPLGGGRTKTQYFGPGTRLLVL.

The V and J genes are TRBV11-2 and TRBJ1-1; perhaps TRBD1 as D (6 bases). V was clipped by 3 bases and J by 4 bases, with 9 bases between them. This CDR3 spans 13 amino acids. CDR1 and CDR2 from the germline V gene are SGHAT and FQNNGV. CDR3 sequence reads: CASSFGGPTEAFF. CDR3 sequence (DNA): TGTGCCAGCAGCTTCGGGGGGCCCACTGAAGCTTTCTTT.

The chain has TRBV27 and TRBJ1-5; 7 bases fit TRBD1. This CDR3 spans 12 amino acids. Germline V gene sequence: CDR1 MNHEY, CDR2 SMNVEV (reference sequence). V was pared by 6 bases and J by 6 bases, with 2 bases of the junction left unmatched. CDR3 bases: TGTGCCAGCAGGACAGGGAGTCAGCCCCAGCATTTT. It codes for CASRTGSQPQHF.

This chain joins TRBV7-9 and TRBJ1-2; D not certain. Trimming left V 5 bases short and J 0 bases short, with 13 bases between. Germline-derived CDR1 and CDR2 are SEHNR and FQNEAQ (reference sequence). The CDR3 runs to 15 residues. The CDR3 spells CASSPEVLTNYGYTF. DNA of the CDR3: TGTGCCAGCAGCCCCGAGGTACTTACTAACTATGGCTACACCTTC. The full variable domain, completed using reference TRBV7-9 and TRBJ1-2, is DTGVSQNPRHKITKRGQNVTFRCDPISEHNRLYWYRQTLGQGPEFLTYFQNEAQLEKSRLLSDRFSAERPKGSFSTLEIQRTEQGDSAMYLCASSPEVLTNYGYTFGSGTRLTVV.

This chain uses TRBV7-9 with TRBJ2-5; possibly TRBD2 for D (6 bases). From germline, CDR1 is SEHNR and CDR2 FQNEAQ (reference sequence). V lost 5 bases to trimming and J lost 4 bases, with 14 bases between them. The CDR3 totals 14 residues. The CDR3: CASSGARELETQYF. The CDR3 nucleotides read TGTGCCAGCAGCGGGGCCCGGGAGTTAGAGACCCAGTACTTC.

The chain employs TRBV7-3 and TRBJ2-1; D is possibly TRBD1 or TRBD2 (6 bases each). The CDR3 sequence is 15 residues long. The V end was cut by 2 bases, the J end by 5 bases, with 13 bases between. CDR1 is SGHTA, CDR2 FQGTGA, per germline. The CDR3 DNA reads as TGTGCCAGCAGCTTATATCCGGGGGCCAACAATGAGCAGTTCTTC. Its protein product is CASSLYPGANNEQFF.